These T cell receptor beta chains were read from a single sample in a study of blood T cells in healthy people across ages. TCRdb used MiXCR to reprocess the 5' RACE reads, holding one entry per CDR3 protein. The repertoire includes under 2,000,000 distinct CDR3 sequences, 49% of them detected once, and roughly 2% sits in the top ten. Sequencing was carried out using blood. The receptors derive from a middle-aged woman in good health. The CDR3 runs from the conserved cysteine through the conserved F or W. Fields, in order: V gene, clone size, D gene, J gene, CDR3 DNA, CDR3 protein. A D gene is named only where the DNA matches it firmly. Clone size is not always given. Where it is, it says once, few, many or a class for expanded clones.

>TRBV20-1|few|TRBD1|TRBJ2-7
TGCAGTGCTAGAGACTTGGACAGGTTCGACGAGCAGTACTTC
CSARDLDRFDEQYF
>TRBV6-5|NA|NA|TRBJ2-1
TGTGCCAGCAGTTCGCTGGGTGGCAGCTCCTACAATGGGCAGTTCTTC
CASSSLGGSSYNGQFF
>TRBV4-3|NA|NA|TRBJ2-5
TGCGCCAGCAGCCAAGATCAAGGCAATGAGCAGTACTTC
CASSQDQGNEQYF
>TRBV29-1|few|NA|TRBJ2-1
TGCAGCGTTGAAGATCCGGGGGCAGGTAACTACAATGAGCAGTTCTTC
CSVEDPGAGNYNEQFF
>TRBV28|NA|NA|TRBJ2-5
TGTGCCAGCAGTTTCTCTGCCCCAGGGTTGGGACAAGAGACCCAGTACTTC
CASSFSAPGLGQETQYF
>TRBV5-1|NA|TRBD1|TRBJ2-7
TGCGCCAGCAGGTCCGGGACAGGGAACGAGCAGTACTTC
CASRSGTGNEQYF
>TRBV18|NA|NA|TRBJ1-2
TGTGCCAGCTCACCAGGACAGTTGGTAAACTATGGCTACACCTTC
CASSPGQLVNYGYTF
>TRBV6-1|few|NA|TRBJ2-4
TGTGCCAGCAGTGAAGCGCTCCTGGGTGAGCAGTACTTC
CASSEALLGEQYF
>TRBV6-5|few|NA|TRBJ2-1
TGTGCCAGCAGTTACTCGCGAGGGGGGTACTACAATGAGCAGTTCTTC
CASSYSRGGYYNEQFF
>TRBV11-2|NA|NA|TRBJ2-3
TGTGCCAGCAGCTTGGGTTTGGGGTCCGGGCCCCCCACAGATACGCAGTATTTT
CASSLGLGSGPPTDTQYF
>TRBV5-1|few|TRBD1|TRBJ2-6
TGCGCCAGCAGCTTCGGACAGGGTCTACTCTCTGGGGCCAACGTCCTGACTTTC
CASSFGQGLLSGANVLTF
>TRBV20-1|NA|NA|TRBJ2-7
TGCAGGGCTCATGGTATATCGGGTGAGCAGTACTTC
CRAHGISGEQYF
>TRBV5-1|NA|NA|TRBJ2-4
TGCGCCAGCAGCCAAATCTCGGAGATGAAAAACATTCAGTACTTC
CASSQISEMKNIQYF
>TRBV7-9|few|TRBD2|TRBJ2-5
TGTGCCAGCCGGCGGCTAGCGGGGGTCCAAGAGACCCAGTACTTC
CASRRLAGVQETQYF
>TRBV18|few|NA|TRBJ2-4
TGTGCCAGCTCACCATCGGCAGGGGTACAAAACATTCAGTACTTC
CASSPSAGVQNIQYF
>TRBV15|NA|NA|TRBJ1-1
TGTGCCACCAGCAGAGATCGGGTAAACACTGAAGCTTTCTTT
CATSRDRVNTEAFF
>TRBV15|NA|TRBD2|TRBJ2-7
TGTGCCACCAGCAGGGCTATAGCGGGGGGTAGCGAGCAGTACTTC
CATSRAIAGGSEQYF
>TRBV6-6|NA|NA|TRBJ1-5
TGTGCCAGCAGTTACTCAGAAGGTCGGTCAAAGCATTTT
CASSYSEGRSKHF
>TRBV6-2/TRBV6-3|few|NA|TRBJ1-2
TGTGCCAGCAGTCGCGGTTTGGCCTATGGCTACACCTTC
CASSRGLAYGYTF
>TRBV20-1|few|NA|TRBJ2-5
TGCAGTGCACAGCCCTCGCCAGTAAGGACTACCATCCAAGAGACCCAGTACTTC
CSAQPSPVRTTIQETQYF
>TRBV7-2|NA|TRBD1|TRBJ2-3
TGTGCCAGCAGCCAAAGGACAGGGCGACGAAAAGATACGCAGTATTTT
CASSQRTGRRKDTQYF
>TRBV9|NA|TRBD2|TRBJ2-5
TGTGCCAGCGGAGACCTAGCGGGGGGAGAAGAGACCCAGTACTTC
CASGDLAGGEETQYF
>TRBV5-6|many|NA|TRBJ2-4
TGTGCCAGCAGCCGAGGGCTAGCCAAAAACATTCAGTACTTC
CASSRGLAKNIQYF
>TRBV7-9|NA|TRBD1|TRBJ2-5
TGTGCCAGCAGTCAGACAGGGCCGTACCAAGAGACCCAGTACTTC
CASSQTGPYQETQYF
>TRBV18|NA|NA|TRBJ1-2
TGTGCCAGCTCACCCTCCCGGACAGAAGACTATGGCTACACCTTC
CASSPSRTEDYGYTF
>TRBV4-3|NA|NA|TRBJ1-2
TGCGCCAGCAGCCAGGTGTTGTCCTATGGCTACACCTTC
CASSQVLSYGYTF